This T cell receptor (beta chain) originates from a study of shared clonotypes between healthy human individuals. This clone was observed once. This CDR3 contains 15 residues. V lost 1 base and J 7 bases, leaving 13 bases between the germline ends. CDR1 MGHRA and CDR2 YSYEKL come from the germline V gene. The data were produced by immunoSEQ multiplex PCR, yet TCRdb's version contains in-frame clones alone and is incomplete. The sample includes roughly 660,000 clones, 80% to 95% of them seen just once. The TCR comes from a man younger than 30 in good health. Some clones in this sample may be carry-over from other donors' samples. The rearrangement links TRBV4-1 to TRBJ2-2, with D possibly TRBD2 on 5 matching bases. The sample taken for sequencing was memory CD8+ T cells from PBMCs. Indicated subset: CD45RO+ cells pooled with CCR7-negative TemRA cells. The CDR3 nucleotides are TGCGCCAGCAGCCAAGTCCCGCTGGGAGACGGGGAGCTGTTTTTT. Translated: CASSQVPLGDGELFF.